The entry below describes one T cell receptor (beta chain). Its antigen remains unknown. The CDR3 spans 13 residues. Trimming took 8 bases from V and 5 from J, leaving 15 bases between them. Germline-derived CDR1 and CDR2 are MNHEY and SMNVEV (reference sequence). Relying on iRepertoire HTBI primers and Arm-PCR of CDR3 regions, the team built TCR beta libraries. TCRdb independently ran MiXCR on the multiplex PCR reads; one entry per CDR3 protein. The repertoire holds about 440,000 distinct CDR3 sequences, with 15% as singletons. This entry is derived from a study of regulatory T cells in long-lasting Graves disease. Time point indicated: newly diagnosed GD, antithyroid drugs for less than 3 months. Extracted PBMC RNA gave rise to the TCR library. Study-level results: TRBV28, TRBJ1-2 and TRBJ2-5 were segments that persistent disease favored.

This sample was shared with a second study, whose subject was T cells in Graves' hyperthyroidism and ophthalmopathy. Per that paper: Lactation, pregnancy, other autoimmune disease or uncontrolled infection led to exclusion of patients. Diagnoses were established using clinical symptoms, serum thyroxine and TRAb, thyroid ultrasound and orbital computed tomography. The HTBI primer set drove a first-round RT-PCR of the TCR CDR3.

The rearrangement links TRBV27 to TRBJ1-1; D is perhaps TRBD1 (6 bases). This specimen was peripheral blood mononuclear cells (PBMCs), taken at new diagnosis, from a patient treated with antithyroid drugs. This sequence originates from a woman under 40 with Graves disease. Written as DNA, the CDR3 is TGTGCCAGCCTCGCACAAGGACAGACTGAAGCTTTCTTT. It codes for CASLAQGQTEAFF.